This is a list of T cell receptor beta chains from one sample in a study of PD-1 blockade in classical Hodgkin lymphoma. Generated by immunoSEQ multiplex PCR, the TCRdb table keeps only in-frame clones and is missing some. The sample contains 90,000 to 95,000 clones, approximately 92% of which appear only once. Specimen: peripheral blood mononuclear cells (PBMCs), collected before the second cycle of nivolumab. The origin of the receptors is a human donor with classical Hodgkin lymphoma. Each CDR3 is given with its conserved first and last residue. Fields, in order: clone size, V gene, J gene, D gene, CDR3 DNA, CDR3 protein. The D gene is left open where the match is weak. Clone sizes are given selectively: once, few, many, or a class where the clone is expanded.

clone size: -; V gene: TRBV5-6; J gene: TRBJ1-1; D gene: -; CDR3 DNA: TGTGCCAGCAGCCGTGTAGTCAGGGAGGGGAAGAACACTGAAGCTTTCTTT; CDR3 protein: CASSRVVREGKNTEAFF
clone size: -; V gene: TRBV5-1; J gene: TRBJ2-5; D gene: -; CDR3 DNA: TGCGCCAGCAGCTTCGGTTGGCTGGGCGAGACCCAGTACTTC; CDR3 protein: CASSFGWLGETQYF
clone size: -; V gene: TRBV12-5; J gene: TRBJ2-1; D gene: TRBD2; CDR3 DNA: TGTGCTAGTGGTCAAGGACTAGTGGACAATGAGCAGTTCTTC; CDR3 protein: CASGQGLVDNEQFF
clone size: -; V gene: TRBV18; J gene: TRBJ2-7; D gene: TRBD2; CDR3 DNA: TGTGCCAGCTCACCATGGGGCGGGGGGGCCTCCTACGAGCAGTACTTC; CDR3 protein: CASSPWGGGASYEQYF
clone size: -; V gene: TRBV11-2; J gene: TRBJ1-1; D gene: -; CDR3 DNA: TGTGCCAGCAGCTTAGTCGCGGCAGAAGAAGCTTTCTTT; CDR3 protein: CASSLVAAEEAFF
clone size: -; V gene: TRBV6-6; J gene: TRBJ2-1; D gene: TRBD2; CDR3 DNA: TGTGCCAGCAGATGGGGTTCGGGGGGGTCTTTCAATGAGCAGTTCTTC; CDR3 protein: CASRWGSGGSFNEQFF
clone size: -; V gene: TRBV7-9; J gene: TRBJ2-5; D gene: -; CDR3 DNA: TGTGCCAGCAGCTTAGGATGGGGAGAGGAGACCCAGTACTTC; CDR3 protein: CASSLGWGEETQYF
clone size: -; V gene: TRBV18; J gene: TRBJ2-7; D gene: TRBD1; CDR3 DNA: TGTGCCAGCTCAACCCGGACAGGGGAGCAGTACTTC; CDR3 protein: CASSTRTGEQYF
clone size: -; V gene: TRBV10-1; J gene: TRBJ2-2; D gene: -; CDR3 DNA: TGCGCCAGCAGTGAAGGTTGGGTGAACACCGGGGAGCTGTTTTTT; CDR3 protein: CASSEGWVNTGELFF
clone size: -; V gene: TRBV27; J gene: TRBJ2-7; D gene: -; CDR3 DNA: TGTGCCAGCAGCTCCACTCGGCCCTTTCGCTCCTACGAGCAGTACTTC; CDR3 protein: CASSSTRPFRSYEQYF
clone size: -; V gene: TRBV4-1; J gene: TRBJ2-7; D gene: TRBD1; CDR3 DNA: TGCGCCAGCAGCTTGGGACAGGGGGCATACGAGCAGTACTTC; CDR3 protein: CASSLGQGAYEQYF
clone size: -; V gene: TRBV4-1; J gene: TRBJ2-1; D gene: -; CDR3 DNA: TGCGCCAGCAGCCAAGGCGGAGGGAGTTGGAATGAGCAGTTCTTC; CDR3 protein: CASSQGGGSWNEQFF
clone size: -; V gene: TRBV9; J gene: TRBJ2-2; D gene: -; CDR3 DNA: TGTGCCAGCAGCGTAGAAGTAGCTCCGAACACCGGGGAGCTGTTTTTT; CDR3 protein: CASSVEVAPNTGELFF
clone size: -; V gene: TRBV2; J gene: TRBJ2-3; D gene: TRBD1; CDR3 DNA: TGTGCCAGCAGTGAAAGGGACAGGGCGAGCACAGATACGCAGTATTTT; CDR3 protein: CASSERDRASTDTQYF
clone size: once; V gene: TRBV6-5; J gene: TRBJ1-3; D gene: TRBD1; CDR3 DNA: TGTGCCAGCAGCCCTGGGACAGGGGCCGGAAACACCATATATTTT; CDR3 protein: CASSPGTGAGNTIYF
clone size: -; V gene: TRBV30; J gene: TRBJ1-3; D gene: -; CDR3 DNA: TGTGCCTGGAGTGTATTCGGGGCTCCCTTAAGCTCTGGAAACACCATATATTTT; CDR3 protein: CAWSVFGAPLSSGNTIYF
clone size: -; V gene: TRBV27; J gene: TRBJ2-1; D gene: -; CDR3 DNA: TGTGCCAGCAGTTTAAAGGACGGTCGTAGCTCCTACAATGAGCAGTTCTTC; CDR3 protein: CASSLKDGRSSYNEQFF
clone size: -; V gene: TRBV6-5; J gene: TRBJ2-7; D gene: TRBD1; CDR3 DNA: TGTGCCAGCAGTCCCCGACAGGGACCCTACGAGCAGTACTTC; CDR3 protein: CASSPRQGPYEQYF
clone size: -; V gene: TRBV5-6; J gene: TRBJ1-6; D gene: -; CDR3 DNA: TGTGCCAGCAGCTTGCAACCGGTTAATAATTCACCCCTCCACTTT; CDR3 protein: CASSLQPVNNSPLHF
clone size: -; V gene: TRBV5-4; J gene: TRBJ2-3; D gene: TRBD2; CDR3 DNA: TGTGCCAGCAGCTGGGGGGGAGAAGATACGCAGTATTTT; CDR3 protein: CASSWGGEDTQYF